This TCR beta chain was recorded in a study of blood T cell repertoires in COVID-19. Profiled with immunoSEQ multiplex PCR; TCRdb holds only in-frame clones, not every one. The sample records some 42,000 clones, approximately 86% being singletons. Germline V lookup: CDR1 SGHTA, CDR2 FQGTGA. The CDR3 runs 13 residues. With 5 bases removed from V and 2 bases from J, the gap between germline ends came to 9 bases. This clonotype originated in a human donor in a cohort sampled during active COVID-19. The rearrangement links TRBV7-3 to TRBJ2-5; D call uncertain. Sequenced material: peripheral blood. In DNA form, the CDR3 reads TGTGCCAGCAGCCTCACCAGGCAAGAGACCCAGTACTTC. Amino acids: CASSLTRQETQYF.